The 9 T cell receptor beta chains listed next were all sequenced from one sample in a study of cytomegalovirus exposure and HLA in healthy donors. PCR amplification relied on 60 Vbeta primers (plus 13 Jbeta primers). Here immunoSEQ multiplex PCR was the method, and the copy in TCRdb shows in-frame clones only, minus some. This table has around 140,000 clones, about 80% appearing once. The sample consisted of PBMCs. All receptors derive from a woman in her fifties or sixties in good health and CMV-seropositive.

J is TRBJ2-7 and V is TRBV29-1, with 10 bases lining up with TRBD2. Trimming at V came to 6 bases and at J to 3 bases, leaving 5 bases not matched to a gene. Germline CDR1 reads SQVTM; CDR2 reads ANQGSEA. This CDR3 comprises 13 residues. CDR3 amino acids: CSVWTSGNYEQYF. In DNA, the CDR3 is TGCAGCGTGTGGACTAGCGGAAACTACGAGCAGTACTTC.

This chain uses TRBV18 with TRBJ1-1, with D maybe TRBD1 (5 bases). V lost 4 bases and J lost 4, with 13 bases in between. This CDR3 comprises 14 residues. Germline lookup yields CDR1 KGHSH and CDR2 LQKENI. The CDR3 reads CASSLARVGTEAFF. For the CDR3, the DNA is TGTGCCAGCTCACTCGCCAGGGTGGGCACTGAAGCTTTCTTT.

For the CDR3, the DNA is TGTGCCAGCAGCCAAGAAGGGCAGTCAGACTACGAGCAGTACTTC. Translating it yields CASSQEGQSDYEQYF. The chain is built from TRBV4-2 and TRBJ2-5; D is undetermined. The J call may be wrong; the DNA end is better matched by TRBJ2-7. This CDR3 region has 15 residues. Germline assignment: CDR1 LGHNA and CDR2 YNFKEQ.

The chain couples TRBV28 to TRBJ2-7; 7 nucleotides align to TRBD2. The V segment lost 5 bases and the J segment 6 bases; nucleotides outside the gene matches: 13. The CDR3 loop spans 15 amino acids. The germline V gene encodes CDR1 MDHEN and CDR2 SYDVKM. The DNA of the CDR3 is TGTGCCAGCAGTCCCCTAGCGGAACGCCTCCTCGAGCAGTACTTC. Translation: CASSPLAERLLEQYF. Based on the CDR3 plus reference TRBV28 and TRBJ2-7, the full variable domain is DVKVTQSSRYLVKRTGEKVFLECVQDMDHENMFWYRQDPGLGLRLIYFSYDVKMKEKGDIPEGYSVSREKKERFSLILESASTNQTSMYLCASSPLAERLLEQYFGPGTRLTVT.

The chain is built from TRBV10-3 and TRBJ1-2, with 8 bases that match TRBD1. V was pared by 3 bases and J by 4 bases, with 7 bases of the junction left unmatched. The CDR3 has 15 residues. The germline V gene has CDR1 ENHRY and CDR2 SYGVKD. Here the CDR3 DNA reads TGTGCCATCAGTGAAAACAGGGGGACCAGCTATGGCTACACCTTC. Translation gives CAISENRGTSYGYTF.

This chain links TRBV30 with TRBJ2-2; TRBD2 might be the D (6 bases). Trimming stripped 0 bases from V and 6 bases from J, with 8 bases between. CDR3 length equals 13 residues. CDR1 GTSNPN and CDR2 SVGIG come from the germline V gene (reference sequence). The CDR3 sequence is CAWSVGGSGELFF. In DNA form, the CDR3 reads TGTGCCTGGAGTGTGGGAGGTTCCGGGGAGCTGTTTTTT.

V usage is TRBV28 and J usage is TRBJ2-1; TRBD2 matches at 7 bases. CDR3 length: 15 amino acids. The J segment lost 0 bases and the V segment lost 5 bases, leaving 4 bases of the junction unmatched. Germline CDR1 reads MDHEN; CDR2 reads SYDVKM. The CDR3: CASSPRGVSYNEQFF. DNA of the CDR3: TGTGCCAGCAGTCCTCGGGGGGTCTCCTACAATGAGCAGTTCTTC. The variable domain in full, with the rest retrieved from reference TRBV28 and TRBJ2-1, is DVKVTQSSRYLVKRTGEKVFLECVQDMDHENMFWYRQDPGLGLRLIYFSYDVKMKEKGDIPEGYSVSREKKERFSLILESASTNQTSMYLCASSPRGVSYNEQFFGPGTRLTVL.

The rearrangement joins TRBV4-3 to TRBJ2-1; 9 bases agree with TRBD2. In germline, CDR1 is LGHNA, CDR2 YSLEER. CDR3 length: 16 amino acids. Germline trimming cut 0 bases from V and 6 bases from J; bases unmatched to any gene: 6. The CDR3 sequence: CASSQDGLAGFNEQFF. The DNA of the CDR3 is TGCGCCAGCAGCCAAGATGGGCTAGCGGGGTTCAATGAGCAGTTCTTC.

As regards this clone: One end of the junction does not line up with germline, which may come from a read error. V and J are TRBV7-7 and TRBJ2-1; 13 nucleotides line up with TRBD2. The CDR3 spans 16 residues. The V gene's germline CDR1 is SSHAT and CDR2 FNYEAQ (reference sequence). CDR3 amino acids: CASSPGTSGIYNEQFF. DNA of the CDR3: TGTGCTAGCAGCCCGGGGACTAGCGGGATCTACAATGAGCAGTTCTTC.